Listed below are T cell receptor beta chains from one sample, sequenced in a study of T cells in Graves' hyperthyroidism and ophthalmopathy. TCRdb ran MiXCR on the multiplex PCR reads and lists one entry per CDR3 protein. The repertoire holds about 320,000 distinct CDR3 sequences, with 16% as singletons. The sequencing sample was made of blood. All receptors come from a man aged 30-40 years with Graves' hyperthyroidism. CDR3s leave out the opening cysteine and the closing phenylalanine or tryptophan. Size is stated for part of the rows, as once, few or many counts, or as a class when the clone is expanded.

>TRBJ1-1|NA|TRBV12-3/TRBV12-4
ASSDSQRAF
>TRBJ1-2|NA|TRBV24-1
ATSDGTDRGYT
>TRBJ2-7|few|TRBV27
ASSLSGGVRYEQY
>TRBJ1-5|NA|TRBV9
ASSVAGGGQPQH
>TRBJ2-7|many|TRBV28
ASNTWTGAYEQY
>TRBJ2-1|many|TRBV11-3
ASSLDSINEQF
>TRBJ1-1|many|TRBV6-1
ASSEREDTEAF
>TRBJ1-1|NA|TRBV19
ASSSPMNTEAF
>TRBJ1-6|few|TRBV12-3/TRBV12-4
ASSNVGLNTPLH
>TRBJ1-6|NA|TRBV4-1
ASSPETQGSVLH
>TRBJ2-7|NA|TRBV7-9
ASSARGRNPYEQY
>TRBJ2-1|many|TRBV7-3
ASSPGPLAGGPDEQF
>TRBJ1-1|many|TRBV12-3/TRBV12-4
ASRPSMRMNTEAF
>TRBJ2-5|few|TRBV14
ASSQVWDSGSRTQY
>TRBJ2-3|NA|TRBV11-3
ASSPSGVPDTQY
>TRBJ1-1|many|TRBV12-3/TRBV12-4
ASSFGGSTEAF
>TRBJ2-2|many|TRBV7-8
ASSLGTVNTGELF
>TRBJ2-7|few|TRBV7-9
ASSAPLSLSYEQY
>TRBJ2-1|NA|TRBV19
ASSIRTSGYNEQF
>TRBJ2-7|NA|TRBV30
AWSNLGQSYEQY
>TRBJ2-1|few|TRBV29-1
SVGGDSRGYNEQF
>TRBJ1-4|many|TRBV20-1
SATGIAGEKLF
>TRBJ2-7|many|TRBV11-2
ASSSRYGSSGAYEQY
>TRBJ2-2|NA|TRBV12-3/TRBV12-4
ASRTETNTGELF
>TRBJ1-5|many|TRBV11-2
ASSLDGLGQGGNQPQH
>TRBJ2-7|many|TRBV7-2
ASRAQGFSGEQY
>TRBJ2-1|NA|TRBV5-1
ASHFVLAGNNEQF
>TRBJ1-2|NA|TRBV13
ASSDPPLIDRNLNYGYT
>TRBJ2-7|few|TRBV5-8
ASSHTSGRGLYEQY
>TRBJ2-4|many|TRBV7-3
ASSLTGSGDIQY
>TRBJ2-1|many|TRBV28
ASSLLALAGVQF
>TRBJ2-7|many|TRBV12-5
ASGLFLSEQY
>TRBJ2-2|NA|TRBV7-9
ASSLFRGGQHLGELF